This TCR beta chain was observed in a study of high-grade serous ovarian cancer treatment subgroups. General study results and limits: TCR relatedness rose with neoantigen level and trended with mutation load. Bulk tumor TCR sequencing gave no spatial information. Repertoire similarity ranged roughly 0.11 to 0.85 between tumors of one patient. Only CDR3 was analyzed; CDR1 and CDR2 were not.

The CDR3 extends over 15 amino acids. The V end was cut by 0 bases, the J end by 1 base, with 9 bases between. Germline CDR1 reads MNHEY; CDR2 reads SVGAGI. Generated by immunoSEQ multiplex PCR, the TCRdb table keeps only in-frame clones and is missing some. The sample comprises about 5,600 clones, 75% of which are singletons, and roughly 5.7% rests with the top ten. Tumor tissue was taken before any definitive surgery or chemotherapy was given. This clone was seen a few times. Antigen: not known. The sample was tumor tissue. The sequence was collected from a human patient with high-grade serous ovarian cancer. V usage is TRBV6-5 and J usage is TRBJ1-1; maybe TRBD1 (5 bases). The CDR3 here is CASSYSGRANTEAFF. In nucleotides, the CDR3 is TGTGCCAGCAGTTACTCGGGACGGGCGAACACTGAAGCTTTCTTT.